The rows below give T cell receptor beta chains drawn from one sample of a study of cytomegalovirus exposure and HLA in healthy donors. Generated by immunoSEQ multiplex PCR, the TCRdb table keeps only in-frame clones and is missing some. The table records over 150,000 clones, about three quarters of them present only once. Sequencing was performed on PBMCs. Receptors originate from a woman aged 40-49 years in good health and CMV-seropositive. Each CDR3 is given with its conserved first and last residue. Fields, in order: D gene, J gene, clone size, CDR3 length, V gene, CDR3 protein, CDR3 DNA. The D gene is left open where the match is weak. Part of the rows lack a size; the others show once, few, many or a class for expanded clones.

D gene: -; J gene: TRBJ2-5; clone size: -; CDR3 length: 14; V gene: TRBV25-1; CDR3 protein: CASSGGGYQETQYF; CDR3 DNA: TGTGCCAGCAGTGGGGGCGGATACCAAGAGACCCAGTACTTC
D gene: -; J gene: TRBJ2-7; clone size: -; CDR3 length: 13; V gene: TRBV7-2; CDR3 protein: CASSPRQTYEQYF; CDR3 DNA: TGTGCCAGCAGCCCGAGACAGACATACGAGCAGTACTTC
D gene: TRBD1; J gene: TRBJ1-2; clone size: few; CDR3 length: 13; V gene: TRBV19; CDR3 protein: CATTPGTVYGYTF; CDR3 DNA: TGTGCCACTACTCCCGGGACAGTCTATGGCTACACCTTC
D gene: TRBD1; J gene: TRBJ1-1; clone size: -; CDR3 length: 12; V gene: TRBV7-9; CDR3 protein: CASSLRQGEAFF; CDR3 DNA: TGTGCCAGCAGCCTAAGACAGGGTGAAGCTTTCTTT
D gene: TRBD1; J gene: TRBJ1-5; clone size: few; CDR3 length: 15; V gene: TRBV19; CDR3 protein: CASSAGTDFNQPQHF; CDR3 DNA: TGTGCCAGTAGTGCCGGGACAGACTTCAATCAGCCCCAGCATTTT
D gene: -; J gene: TRBJ2-4; clone size: few; CDR3 length: 15; V gene: TRBV7-2; CDR3 protein: CASSSELWAKNIQYF; CDR3 DNA: TGTGCCAGCAGCTCGGAGCTGTGGGCCAAAAACATTCAGTACTTC
D gene: -; J gene: TRBJ1-2; clone size: -; CDR3 length: 12; V gene: TRBV27; CDR3 protein: CASRGLGYGYTF; CDR3 DNA: TGTGCCAGCCGGGGGTTAGGTTATGGCTACACCTTC
D gene: -; J gene: TRBJ2-7; clone size: -; CDR3 length: 11; V gene: TRBV18; CDR3 protein: CASSPAYEQYF; CDR3 DNA: TGTGCCAGCTCACCCGCCTACGAGCAGTACTTC
D gene: TRBD1; J gene: TRBJ1-4; clone size: -; CDR3 length: 11; V gene: TRBV20-1; CDR3 protein: CSASRGTGLFF; CDR3 DNA: TGCAGTGCTAGTAGAGGGACAGGACTGTTTTTT
D gene: TRBD1; J gene: TRBJ2-5; clone size: -; CDR3 length: 16; V gene: TRBV5-1; CDR3 protein: CASSPSGTGGGETQYF; CDR3 DNA: TGCGCCAGCAGCCCAAGTGGTACAGGGGGTGGGGAGACCCAGTACTTC
D gene: TRBD1; J gene: TRBJ2-7; clone size: -; CDR3 length: 18; V gene: TRBV5-1; CDR3 protein: CASSTGTGGEYGSYEQYF; CDR3 DNA: TGCGCCAGCAGCACCGGGACAGGGGGGGAATATGGCTCCTACGAGCAGTACTTC
D gene: -; J gene: TRBJ1-2; clone size: -; CDR3 length: 14; V gene: TRBV19; CDR3 protein: CASSRGGELDGYTF; CDR3 DNA: TGTGCCAGTAGTAGGGGGGGCGAATTGGATGGCTACACCTTC
D gene: TRBD1; J gene: TRBJ2-3; clone size: few; CDR3 length: 14; V gene: TRBV28; CDR3 protein: CASSLQGGTDTQYF; CDR3 DNA: TGTGCCAGCAGTTTGCAGGGGGGCACAGATACGCAGTATTTT
D gene: -; J gene: TRBJ2-7; clone size: -; CDR3 length: 18; V gene: TRBV4-2; CDR3 protein: CASSQEGGGAGHSYEQYF; CDR3 DNA: TGTGCCAGCAGCCAAGAGGGGGGGGGAGCGGGACACTCCTACGAGCAGTACTTC
D gene: -; J gene: TRBJ1-1; clone size: -; CDR3 length: 13; V gene: TRBV5-4; CDR3 protein: CASSREINTEAFF; CDR3 DNA: TGTGCCAGCAGCCGAGAGATTAACACTGAAGCTTTCTTT
D gene: -; J gene: TRBJ1-2; clone size: once; CDR3 length: 12; V gene: TRBV6-5; CDR3 protein: CASRRQSYGYTF; CDR3 DNA: TGTGCCAGCAGGAGACAAAGCTATGGCTACACCTTC
D gene: -; J gene: TRBJ2-7; clone size: -; CDR3 length: 14; V gene: TRBV7-6; CDR3 protein: CASTPGEASYEQYF; CDR3 DNA: TGTGCCAGCACCCCGGGGGAGGCCTCCTACGAGCAGTACTTC
D gene: -; J gene: TRBJ2-3; clone size: once; CDR3 length: 14; V gene: TRBV4-3; CDR3 protein: CASSRAGGTDTQYF; CDR3 DNA: TGCGCCAGCAGCCGAGCCGGGGGCACAGATACGCAGTATTTT
D gene: -; J gene: TRBJ1-5; clone size: few; CDR3 length: 15; V gene: TRBV4-3; CDR3 protein: CASSQVSGSNQPQHF; CDR3 DNA: TGCGCCAGCAGCCAAGTTAGCGGTAGCAATCAGCCCCAGCATTTT
D gene: -; J gene: TRBJ1-2; clone size: -; CDR3 length: 15; V gene: TRBV6-6; CDR3 protein: CASSYSQVGNYGYTF; CDR3 DNA: TGTGCCAGCAGTTACTCACAGGTCGGGAACTATGGCTACACCTTC
D gene: -; J gene: TRBJ1-5; clone size: -; CDR3 length: 22; V gene: TRBV21-1; CDR3 protein: CASSKGCVGQGMVVSENQPQHF; CDR3 DNA: TGTGCCAGCAGCAAAGGATGTGTAGGGCAGGGGATGGTAGTTTCGGAGAATCAGCCCCAGCATTTT
D gene: TRBD1; J gene: TRBJ2-7; clone size: -; CDR3 length: 17; V gene: TRBV5-6; CDR3 protein: CASSSDRGTRFRDEQYF; CDR3 DNA: TGTGCCAGCAGCTCGGACAGGGGAACCCGGTTCCGGGACGAGCAGTACTTC
D gene: -; J gene: TRBJ1-2; clone size: -; CDR3 length: 11; V gene: TRBV19; CDR3 protein: CASVYNYGYTF; CDR3 DNA: TGTGCCAGTGTTTATAACTATGGCTACACCTTC
D gene: -; J gene: TRBJ2-5; clone size: -; CDR3 length: 15; V gene: TRBV11-2; CDR3 protein: CASSDRTVTRETQYF; CDR3 DNA: TGTGCCAGCAGCGATCGGACAGTAACCCGGGAGACCCAGTACTTC
D gene: TRBD1; J gene: TRBJ2-7; clone size: -; CDR3 length: 14; V gene: TRBV7-6; CDR3 protein: CASSRPGQGYEQYF; CDR3 DNA: TGTGCCAGCAGCCGTCCGGGACAGGGCTACGAGCAGTACTTC
D gene: -; J gene: TRBJ1-6; clone size: -; CDR3 length: 14; V gene: TRBV4-3; CDR3 protein: CASSQETRGSPLHF; CDR3 DNA: TGCGCCAGCAGCCAAGAGACTAGGGGTTCACCCCTCCACTTT
D gene: -; J gene: TRBJ2-7; clone size: once; CDR3 length: 14; V gene: TRBV7-9; CDR3 protein: CASSLIAATYEQYF; CDR3 DNA: TGTGCCAGCAGCTTAATCGCGGCGACCTACGAGCAGTACTTC
D gene: TRBD1; J gene: TRBJ2-5; clone size: few; CDR3 length: 16; V gene: TRBV6-5; CDR3 protein: CASSYGRTGAQETQYF; CDR3 DNA: TGTGCCAGCAGTTACGGGAGGACAGGGGCCCAAGAGACCCAGTACTTC
D gene: -; J gene: TRBJ1-1; clone size: -; CDR3 length: 13; V gene: TRBV18; CDR3 protein: CASSPGRDTEAFF; CDR3 DNA: TGTGCCAGCTCACCTGGTAGAGATACTGAAGCTTTCTTT
D gene: -; J gene: TRBJ2-2; clone size: -; CDR3 length: 15; V gene: TRBV9; CDR3 protein: CASSVGGVGAGELFF; CDR3 DNA: TGTGCCAGCAGCGTAGGGGGGGTGGGTGCCGGGGAGCTGTTTTTT
D gene: -; J gene: TRBJ2-3; clone size: -; CDR3 length: 15; V gene: TRBV19; CDR3 protein: CASSITRQLSDTQYF; CDR3 DNA: TGTGCCAGTAGCATTACGAGGCAGTTATCAGATACGCAGTATTTT
D gene: -; J gene: TRBJ1-1; clone size: -; CDR3 length: 15; V gene: TRBV6-5; CDR3 protein: CASSYSGGVGTEAFF; CDR3 DNA: TGTGCCAGCAGTTACTCCGGGGGTGTAGGCACTGAAGCTTTCTTT
D gene: -; J gene: TRBJ1-5; clone size: -; CDR3 length: 15; V gene: TRBV30; CDR3 protein: CAWGYGSPGSQPQHF; CDR3 DNA: TGTGCCTGGGGGTACGGGTCACCGGGGAGTCAGCCCCAGCATTTT
D gene: TRBD2; J gene: TRBJ2-1; clone size: -; CDR3 length: 18; V gene: TRBV19; CDR3 protein: CASSTRLAGGPRYNEQFF; CDR3 DNA: TGTGCCAGTAGCACTCGACTAGCGGGAGGGCCCCGCTACAATGAGCAGTTCTTC
D gene: -; J gene: TRBJ2-7; clone size: once; CDR3 length: 11; V gene: TRBV11-2; CDR3 protein: CASTHTGEQYF; CDR3 DNA: TGTGCCAGCACTCACACGGGGGAGCAGTACTTC
D gene: -; J gene: TRBJ1-6; clone size: -; CDR3 length: 14; V gene: TRBV7-9; CDR3 protein: CASSLLGGNSPLHF; CDR3 DNA: TGTGCCAGCAGCTTACTAGGAGGTAATTCACCCCTCCACTTT
D gene: -; J gene: TRBJ2-5; clone size: -; CDR3 length: 15; V gene: TRBV6-5; CDR3 protein: CASSSPTSRSSGQYF; CDR3 DNA: TGTGCCAGCAGTTCTCCGACTAGTAGAAGTTCCGGGCAGTACTTC
D gene: TRBD1; J gene: TRBJ2-7; clone size: -; CDR3 length: 17; V gene: TRBV4-3; CDR3 protein: CASSQDRNTGGMYEQYF; CDR3 DNA: TGCGCCAGCAGCCAAGATCGAAATACAGGGGGCATGTACGAGCAGTACTTC
D gene: TRBD2; J gene: TRBJ2-3; clone size: -; CDR3 length: 18; V gene: TRBV27; CDR3 protein: CASSLRGLAGASTDTQYF; CDR3 DNA: TGTGCCAGCAGTTTACGGGGACTAGCGGGGGCTAGCACAGATACGCAGTATTTT
D gene: -; J gene: TRBJ1-4; clone size: few; CDR3 length: 14; V gene: TRBV6-5; CDR3 protein: CASTVDRQAVRLFF; CDR3 DNA: TGTGCCAGCACCGTAGACAGGCAGGCCGTCAGACTGTTTTTT
D gene: -; J gene: TRBJ2-3; clone size: -; CDR3 length: 13; V gene: TRBV6-1; CDR3 protein: CASRVGLTDTQYF; CDR3 DNA: TGTGCCAGCAGGGTCGGACTGACCGATACGCAGTATTTT
D gene: TRBD1; J gene: TRBJ1-2; clone size: few; CDR3 length: 14; V gene: TRBV19; CDR3 protein: CASSIETGTYGYTF; CDR3 DNA: TGTGCCAGTAGTATAGAGACAGGGACCTATGGCTACACCTTC
D gene: -; J gene: TRBJ1-1; clone size: -; CDR3 length: 14; V gene: TRBV7-2; CDR3 protein: CASSDRFRGTEAFF; CDR3 DNA: TGTGCCAGCAGCGACCGTTTTCGGGGAACTGAAGCTTTCTTT